Listed below are T cell receptor beta chains from one sample, sequenced in a study of blood T cell repertoires in COVID-19. Generated by immunoSEQ multiplex PCR, the TCRdb table keeps only in-frame clones and is missing some. Of under 200,000 clones listed, over 80% are singletons. Sequencing used PBMCs or T cells enriched from blood (not recorded which). The receptors were gathered from a woman aged 55-69 years who had recovered from COVID-19. The CDR3 runs from the conserved cysteine through the conserved F or W. The D gene is left open where the match is weak. Clone size, where shown, is once, few, many, or a class for clones that have expanded.

J gene,clone size,V gene,D gene,CDR3 protein,CDR3 DNA
TRBJ2-5,-,TRBV5-1,TRBD1,CASSLAGTGWETQYF,TGCGCCAGCAGCTTGGCCGGGACAGGGTGGGAGACCCAGTACTTC
TRBJ2-5,-,TRBV11-1,-,CASSASAYQETQYF,TGTGCCAGCTCCGCTAGCGCTTACCAAGAGACCCAGTACTTC
TRBJ1-2,few,TRBV30,TRBD1,CAWSVLRTGPGYTF,TGTGCCTGGAGTGTCCTACGGACAGGGCCTGGCTACACCTTC
TRBJ2-7,few,TRBV15,TRBD1,CATSPRMGQATYEQYF,TGTGCCACCAGCCCGCGAATGGGACAGGCCACCTACGAGCAGTACTTC
TRBJ2-7,-,TRBV19,TRBD1,CASQEGTGLSYEQYF,TGTGCCAGCCAAGAGGGGACAGGCCTCTCCTACGAGCAGTACTTC
TRBJ2-3,-,TRBV5-4,-,CASSQPENGGDTQYF,TGTGCCAGCAGCCAACCTGAAAACGGCGGAGATACGCAGTATTTT
TRBJ2-3,-,TRBV2,-,CASEQSDTQYF,TGTGCCAGCGAACAGTCCGATACGCAGTATTTT
TRBJ2-1,-,TRBV28,TRBD2,CASTAPGLVNEQFF,TGTGCCAGCACCGCGCCGGGACTAGTCAATGAGCAGTTCTTC
TRBJ1-2,-,TRBV6-5,-,CASTEGDAETF,TGTGCCAGCACCGAGGGGGACGCGGAGACCTTC
TRBJ1-6,-,TRBV2,-,CASWSSYNSPLHF,TGTGCCAGCTGGAGCTCCTATAATTCACCCCTCCACTTT
TRBJ2-6,-,TRBV28,-,CASDRSSGANVLTF,TGTGCCAGTGACAGGAGCTCTGGGGCCAACGTCCTGACTTTC
TRBJ2-2,-,TRBV2,-,CASSELASDTGELFF,TGTGCCAGCAGTGAACTAGCGAGTGACACCGGGGAGCTGTTTTTT
TRBJ1-4,-,TRBV7-8,-,CASSSADGSYEKLFF,TGTGCCAGCAGCTCCGCCGACGGGAGCTATGAAAAACTGTTTTTT
TRBJ1-5,-,TRBV28,-,CASRPADSTNSNQPQHF,TGTGCCAGCAGGCCGGCAGACAGTACCAATAGCAATCAGCCCCAGCATTTT
TRBJ2-3,once,TRBV20-1,-,CSASKQSDTQYF,TGCAGTGCTAGTAAGCAATCAGATACGCAGTATTTT
TRBJ1-2,once,TRBV2,TRBD1,CASSGQGAVWYGYTF,TGTGCCAGCAGTGGACAGGGGGCGGTGTGGTATGGCTACACCTTC
TRBJ1-5,-,TRBV28,-,CASTPFGRVGQPQHF,TGTGCCAGCACCCCCTTTGGCAGGGTGGGTCAGCCCCAGCATTTT
TRBJ1-2,few,TRBV21-1,-,CASSTNGEENYGYTF,TGTGCCAGCAGCACTAACGGGGAGGAGAACTATGGCTACACCTTC
TRBJ1-1,-,TRBV4-1,TRBD1,CASNGQGKAFF,TGCGCCAGCAATGGACAGGGGAAAGCTTTCTTT
TRBJ1-1,-,TRBV4-1,-,CASSQDRASKAFF,TGCGCCAGCAGCCAAGACAGGGCTAGTAAAGCTTTCTTT
TRBJ2-5,-,TRBV3-1/TRBV3-2,TRBD2,CASSRAAGGQETQYF,TGTGCCAGCAGCCGAGCGGCGGGGGGTCAAGAGACCCAGTACTTC
TRBJ2-7,-,TRBV6-5,-,CASRHTDYEQYF,TGTGCCAGCAGACACACAGACTACGAGCAGTACTTC
TRBJ1-3,-,TRBV20-1,-,CSASTAGDGNTIYF,TGCAGTGCTAGTACCGCAGGGGACGGAAACACCATATATTTT
TRBJ2-3,-,TRBV6-5,TRBD2,CASPSGAGGDTQYF,TGTGCCAGCCCTAGTGGTGCGGGAGGTGATACGCAGTATTTT
TRBJ1-6,-,TRBV14,-,CASQRGSYNSPLHF,TGTGCCAGCCAGAGGGGGTCCTATAATTCACCCCTCCACTTT
TRBJ1-1,once,TRBV5-1,TRBD1,CASSPETGWNTEAFF,TGCGCCAGCAGCCCAGAGACAGGGTGGAACACTGAAGCTTTCTTT
TRBJ1-1,-,TRBV5-1,-,CASSFGGQRNTEAFF,TGCGCCAGCAGCTTCGGCGGACAGAGGAACACTGAAGCTTTCTTT
TRBJ2-1,-,TRBV27,-,CASILGQGDDEQFF,-